What follows describes a single TCR beta chain. This sample stems from a study of blood T cell repertoires in COVID-19. Study context: The United States, Italy and Spain were the sources of the acute and convalescent COVID-19 samples. Sample material is recorded as cDNA or gDNA derived from T cells, B-cell-depleted T cells, or PBMCs.

Germline trimming cut 5 bases from V and 6 bases from J; bases unmatched to any gene: 5. Per germline, CDR1 LGHDT and CDR2 YNNKEL (reference sequence). The CDR3 contains 13 residues. Per the study methods: Quantification of nucleated cells was approximated via reference gene primer amplification. Clones were read by immunoSEQ multiplex PCR, and TCRdb kept only the in-frame ones, dropping some. The V and J calls and clone size come from that table; D and trimming were worked out from the DNA. The table records around 25,000 clones, approximately 89% of them present only once. V gene TRBV3-1 (or the pseudogene TRBV3-2) combines with J gene TRBJ2-5, with 8 nucleotides matching TRBD2. The TCR comes from a man over 45 with active COVID-19. The specimen sequenced was peripheral blood. In DNA, the CDR3 is TGTGCCAGCAGCTTAAGCGGGAGCAAGACCCAGTACTTC. This translates into CASSLSGSKTQYF.